These 25 T cell receptor beta chains share one sample of origin, sequenced in a study of cytomegalovirus exposure and HLA in healthy donors. The PCR contained 60 Vbeta and 13 Jbeta primers. The data were produced by immunoSEQ multiplex PCR, yet TCRdb's version contains in-frame clones alone and is incomplete. The data hold roughly 66,000 clones, with more than 75% observed a single time. The sample was PBMCs. The receptor set was obtained from a man aged 18 to 30 in good health and CMV-seropositive.

The J gene is TRBJ2-1, the V gene TRBV11-2, with 8 bases that match TRBD2. The J segment lost 2 bases and the V segment lost 5 bases, leaving 11 bases of the junction unmatched. This CDR3 region has 17 residues. Germline lookup yields CDR1 SGHAT and CDR2 FQNNGV. The CDR3 spells CASSPTVGRGAYNEQFF. In nucleotides, the CDR3 is TGTGCCAGCAGCCCCACCGTTGGGCGGGGGGCCTACAATGAGCAGTTCTTC.

This chain links TRBV29-1 with TRBJ1-1; D not certain. V lost 5 bases, J lost 6 bases, and 16 bases lay in between. Germline CDR1 is SQVTM and CDR2 is ANQGSEA. The CDR3 has 13 residues. The chain's CDR3 is CSVYRVYDAEAFF. CDR3 in DNA: TGCAGCGTTTACCGGGTCTATGACGCTGAAGCTTTCTTT.

The count of this clone is one. V usage is TRBV2 and J usage is TRBJ2-3, with 8 bases identical to TRBD1. CDR1 and CDR2 from the germline V gene are SNHLY and FYNNEI. The CDR3 is 16 residues long. V gave up 8 bases and J gave up 0 bases; unmatched junction bases: 10. CDR3 protein: CASAKDRASSTDTQYF. The DNA for the CDR3 is TGTGCCAGCGCCAAGGACAGGGCCTCTAGCACAGATACGCAGTATTTT.

The V and J genes are TRBV6-5 and TRBJ2-3, with TRBD1 as a possible D gene (6 bases). The CDR3 is made up of 15 amino acids. V was shortened by 2 bases and J by 0 bases, with 9 bases between the two germline ends. CDR1 is MNHEY, CDR2 SVGAGI, per germline. The DNA for the CDR3 is TGTGCCAGCAGTTACCTTAGGGGGAGCACAGATACGCAGTATTTT. Its protein is CASSYLRGSTDTQYF.

The count of this clone is one. The rearrangement links TRBV2 to TRBJ2-1, with 8 positions matching TRBD2. The CDR3 is 16 residues long. CDR1 is SNHLY, CDR2 FYNNEI, per germline. V lost 4 bases to trimming and J lost 6 bases; unmatched junction nucleotides: 11. The CDR3 DNA reads as TGTGCCAGCAGTGTTCGTGGACTAGCCCTTTTCAATGAGCAGTTCTTC. It yields the protein CASSVRGLALFNEQFF.

This chain links TRBV6-5 with TRBJ1-1, with 11 bases that match TRBD1. Losses at the gene ends were 2 bases for V and 0 bases for J; bases not matched to a gene: 2. Germline assignment: CDR1 MNHEY and CDR2 SVGAGI. The CDR3 totals 16 residues. The CDR3 loop is CASSYGQGAMNTEAFF. The CDR3 region has the DNA TGTGCCAGCAGTTACGGACAGGGGGCGATGAACACTGAAGCTTTCTTT.

The V and J genes are TRBV4-2 and TRBJ2-1; D gene ambiguous. Trimming shortened V by 4 bases and J by 8 bases, and 15 bases separated the two germline ends. Germline V gene lookup returns CDR1 LGHNA and CDR2 YNFKEQ. This CDR3 has 14 residues. In nucleotides, the CDR3 is TGTGCCAGCAGCCGGCCCCTAGAGTCCCATGAGCAGTTCTTC. It translates to CASSRPLESHEQFF.

This clone was seen more than once but under ten times. The chain employs TRBV4-2 and TRBJ1-1; D unclear. The CDR3 runs to 15 residues. The V gene's germline CDR1 is LGHNA and CDR2 YNFKEQ. V lost 0 bases, J lost 0 bases, and 8 bases lay in between. Here the CDR3 reads CASSQEGRVNTEAFF. As DNA, the CDR3 is TGTGCCAGCAGCCAAGAAGGGCGGGTGAACACTGAAGCTTTCTTT.

The rearrangement joins TRBV6-1 to TRBJ1-2; a weak D match, TRBD1 (6 bases). This CDR3 spans 15 amino acids. Germline V gene sequence: CDR1 MNHNS, CDR2 SASEGT. The ends were cut back, 2 bases at V and 4 bases at J, with 14 bases in the middle. The CDR3 DNA is TGTGCCAGCAGTGAATTCACGGGGGGCGCCTATGGCTACACCTTC. Amino acid sequence: CASSEFTGGAYGYTF.

V usage is TRBV2 and J usage is TRBJ1-5, with D perhaps TRBD1 (5 bases). V lost 2 bases and J lost 5, with 10 bases in between. This CDR3 is built from 14 residues. Germline CDR1 is SNHLY and CDR2 is FYNNEI. The CDR3 loop reads CASSEQGGDQPQHF. In DNA form, the CDR3 reads TGTGCCAGCAGTGAACAGGGAGGAGATCAGCCCCAGCATTTT.

The chain employs TRBV2 and TRBJ2-3, with 8 positions matching TRBD2. The germline CDR1 and CDR2 sequences are SNHLY and FYNNEI. The J segment lost 2 bases and the V segment lost 6 bases, leaving 7 bases of the junction unmatched. The CDR3 has 15 residues. CDR3 bases: TGTGCCAGCAGGGGGGGTAGCGGGGTCACAGATACGCAGTATTTT. It encodes CASRGGSGVTDTQYF.

J is TRBJ2-1 and V is TRBV10-3; TRBD2 matches at 11 bases. After removal of 8 bases from V and 7 bases from J, the junction contained 10 bases not matched to a gene. The CDR3 spans 15 residues. Germline assignment: CDR1 ENHRY and CDR2 SYGVKD. DNA for the CDR3: TGTGCCATCGGACAGGGGCTAGCGGGGGGTAATGAGCAGTTCTTC. It specifies CAIGQGLAGGNEQFF.

This clone was counted a few times. J is TRBJ2-1 and V is TRBV5-4; no clear D gene. Deletions cut 3 bases from V and 5 bases from J, with 6 bases between. The CDR3 is made up of 12 amino acids. The V gene's germline CDR1 is SGHNT and CDR2 YYREEE (reference sequence). CDR3 in DNA: TGTGCCAGCAGCTATCTAGACAATGAGCAGTTCTTC. Encoded protein: CASSYLDNEQFF.

By its share, this clone is medium-sized. The genes are TRBV19 and TRBJ2-2, with TRBD2 identical over 8 bases. This CDR3 is 15 amino acids long. Germline trimming cut 2 bases from V and 3 bases from J; bases unmatched to any gene: 2. Germline CDR1 and CDR2: LNHDA and SQIVND (reference sequence). This CDR3 reads CASSIYGGDTGELFF. For the CDR3, the DNA is TGTGCCAGTAGTATATACGGGGGGGACACCGGGGAGCTGTTTTTT.

This rearrangement joins TRBV7-2 to TRBJ2-6; TRBD1 matches 8 bases. From germline, CDR1 is SGHTA and CDR2 FQGNSA. CDR3 size: 16 residues. The trim removed 3 bases at V and 2 bases at J, leaving 3 bases unmatched. This chain's CDR3 is CASSFGQGPGANVLTF. CDR3 DNA sequence: TGTGCCAGCAGCTTCGGACAGGGACCTGGGGCCAACGTCCTGACTTTC.

The chain couples TRBV2 to TRBJ2-7; D may be TRBD2 (5 bases). CDR3 length: 12 residues. The ends were cut back, 11 bases at V and 0 bases at J, with 11 bases in the middle. Germline CDR1 is SNHLY and CDR2 is FYNNEI. The DNA of the CDR3 is TGTGCCGGGCGGGCCGGCTCCTACGAGCAGTACTTC. Translated, it gives CAGRAGSYEQYF.

The chain has TRBV5-4 and TRBJ1-2; a weak D match, TRBD1 (6 bases). Looked up from germline, CDR1 is SGHNT and CDR2 is YYREEE (reference sequence). There are 15 residues in the CDR3. Trimming removed 1 base at V and 3 bases at J, with 13 bases between. For the CDR3, the DNA is TGTGCCAGCAGCTTGAACCGGGACATCTACTATGGCTACACCTTC. This sequence encodes CASSLNRDIYYGYTF.

The DNA of the CDR3 is TGCAGTTCCAGCAGGGGAGACGGCTACACCTTC. Translating it yields CSSSRGDGYTF. The chain uses TRBV29-1 and TRBJ1-2; a weak D match, TRBD1 (6 bases). This CDR3 is 11 amino acids long. Per germline, CDR1 SQVTM and CDR2 ANQGSEA.

The chain couples TRBV20-1 to TRBJ2-1, with D tentatively TRBD1 (5 bases). The CDR3 is made up of 11 amino acids. The germline V and J ends were trimmed by 3 bases and 15 bases, with 15 bases remaining between them. The V gene's germline CDR1 is DFQATT and CDR2 SNEGSKA (reference sequence). The CDR3 region is CSASGAGFGFF. In DNA, the CDR3 is TGCAGTGCTAGTGGGGCTGGGTTCGGGTTCTTC.

The gene calls are TRBV4-1 and TRBJ1-3; 8 bases are shared with TRBD1. The CDR3 extends over 18 amino acids. After removal of 1 base from V and 1 base from J, the junction contained 9 bases not matched to a gene. CDR1 and CDR2 (germline): MGHRA, YSYEKL. This chain's CDR3 is CASSQGRSRGLSGNTIYF. CDR3 coding DNA: TGCGCCAGCAGCCAAGGTCGGTCCAGGGGGCTGTCTGGAAACACCATATATTTT.

V is TRBV4-1 and J is TRBJ1-1; 9 bases are a match to TRBD1. This CDR3 is built from 15 residues. Germline V gives CDR1 MGHRA, CDR2 YSYEKL. The junction had 4 bases not matched to a gene; V was cut back by 5 bases and J by 0 bases. Here the CDR3 reads CASSSTGGMNTEAFF. As DNA, the CDR3 is TGCGCCAGCAGCTCGACAGGGGGTATGAACACTGAAGCTTTCTTT.

The chain recombines TRBV9 with TRBJ1-3, with D possibly matching TRBD1 (6 bases). Looked up from germline, CDR1 is SGDLS and CDR2 is YYNGEE. V lost 2 bases and J 2 bases, leaving 11 bases between the germline ends. CDR3 size: 15 residues. This CDR3 reads CASSVGDTAGNTIYF. The CDR3 coding sequence is TGTGCCAGCAGCGTTGGGGACACAGCTGGAAACACCATATATTTT.

This rearrangement joins TRBV6-5 to TRBJ2-5; D perhaps matches TRBD1 (6 bases). Germline V lookup: CDR1 MNHEY, CDR2 SVGAGI. The CDR3 has 13 residues. The V gene lost 10 bases and the J gene lost 3 bases, with 15 bases spanning the gap. The CDR3 DNA is TGTGCCACCGCCGGACAGCCAGAAGAGACCCAGTACTTC. Translating gives CATAGQPEETQYF.

The chain couples TRBV19 to TRBJ2-5; weak D call: TRBD1 (6 bases). Trimming left V 5 bases short and J 1 base short, with 8 bases between. From germline, CDR1 is LNHDA and CDR2 SQIVND (reference sequence). The CDR3 consists of 13 residues. CDR3 loop: CASSGTSQETQYF. The CDR3 DNA reads TGTGCCAGTAGTGGGACATCCCAAGAGACCCAGTACTTC. Looking up the rest from reference TRBV19 and TRBJ2-5 gives the full variable domain: DGGITQSPKYLFRKEGQNVTLSCEQNLNHDAMYWYRQDPGQGLRLIYYSQIVNDFQKGDIAEGYSVSREKKESFPLTVTSAQKNPTAFYLCASSGTSQETQYFGPGTRLLVL.

The chain combines TRBV10-2 with TRBJ1-1; a possible D gene is TRBD1 (6 bases). Germline V gene lookup returns CDR1 WSHSY and CDR2 SAAADI. Trimming left V 3 bases short and J 6 bases short, with 8 bases between. The CDR3 runs 12 residues. In nucleotides, the CDR3 is TGCGCCAGCAGTGATAACAGGGCTGAAGCTTTCTTT. Protein: CASSDNRAEAFF.